The TCR beta chain described here comes from a study of OX40 agonist ivuxolimab in advanced cancers. Across the whole study: Participants could have had prior anti-PD-1, anti-PD-L1 or anti-CTLA-4 therapy, and more than 35% had some.

A note on this clone: Its specificity is not known.

Autoimmune disease history or systemic immunosuppression meant exclusion. Study conclusions and caveats: Partial responders receiving 0.1-3.0 mg/kg showed among the lowest clonal expansion. CD8+ T cells were the subset that, on average, had more expanded clones than CD4+.

Produced via immunoSEQ multiplex PCR; TCRdb's table is partial and in-frame only. This table holds tens of thousands of clones, 80% to 90% found once. CDR1 is LNHDA and CDR2 is SQIVND in the germline V gene (reference sequence). With 0 bases clipped from V and 7 bases from J, the junction kept 5 bases outside the gene matches. The CDR3 has 15 residues. The chain employs TRBV19 and TRBJ2-1; 8 bases agree with TRBD1. The clonotype comes from an adult with an advanced solid tumor such as melanoma, head and neck, liver or kidney cancer. The sequencing here drew on CD4+ or CD8+ T cells sorted from blood, taken in a trial of the OX40 agonist ivuxolimab. DNA of the CDR3: TGTGCCAGTAGTATAGATACAGGGGGTCGGAATGAGCAGTTCTTC. This encodes CASSIDTGGRNEQFF.